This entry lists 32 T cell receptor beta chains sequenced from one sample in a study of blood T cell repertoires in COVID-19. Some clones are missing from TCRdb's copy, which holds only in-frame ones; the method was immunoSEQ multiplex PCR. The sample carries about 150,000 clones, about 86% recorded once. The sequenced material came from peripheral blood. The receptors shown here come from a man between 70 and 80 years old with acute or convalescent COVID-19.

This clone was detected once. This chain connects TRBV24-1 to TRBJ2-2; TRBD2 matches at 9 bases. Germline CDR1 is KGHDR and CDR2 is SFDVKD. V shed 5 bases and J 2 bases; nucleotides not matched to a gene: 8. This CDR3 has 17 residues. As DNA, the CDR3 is TGTGCCACCAGTGTTTCCAGCGGGAGGTTTAACACCGGGGAGCTGTTTTTT. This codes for CATSVSSGRFNTGELFF.

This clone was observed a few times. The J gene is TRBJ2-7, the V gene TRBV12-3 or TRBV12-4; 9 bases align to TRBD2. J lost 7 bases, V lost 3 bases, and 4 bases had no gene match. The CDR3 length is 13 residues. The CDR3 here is CASSFSGSGEQYF. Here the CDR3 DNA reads TGTGCCAGCAGTTTTAGCGGGAGTGGGGAGCAGTACTTC.

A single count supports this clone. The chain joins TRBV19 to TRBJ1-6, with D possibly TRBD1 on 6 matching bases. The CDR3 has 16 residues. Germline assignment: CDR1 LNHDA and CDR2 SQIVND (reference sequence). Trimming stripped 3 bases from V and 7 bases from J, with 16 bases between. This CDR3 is CASSISHAGDNSPLHF. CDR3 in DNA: TGTGCCAGTAGTATCAGTCACGCAGGGGACAATTCACCCCTCCACTTT.

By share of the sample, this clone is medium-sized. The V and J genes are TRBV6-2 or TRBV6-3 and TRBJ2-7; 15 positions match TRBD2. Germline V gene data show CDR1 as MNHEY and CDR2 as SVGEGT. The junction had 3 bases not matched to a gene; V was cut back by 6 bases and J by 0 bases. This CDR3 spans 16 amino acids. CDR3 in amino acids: CASSGLAGGPSYEQYF. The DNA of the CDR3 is TGTGCCAGCAGCGGACTAGCGGGAGGGCCCTCCTACGAGCAGTACTTC.

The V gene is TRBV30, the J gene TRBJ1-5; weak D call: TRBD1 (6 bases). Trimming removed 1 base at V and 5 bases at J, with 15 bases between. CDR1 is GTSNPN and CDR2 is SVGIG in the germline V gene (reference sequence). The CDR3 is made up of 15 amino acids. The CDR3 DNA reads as TGTGCCTGGAGTGGCTCGACAGGCTGGGATCAGCCCCAGCATTTT. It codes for CAWSGSTGWDQPQHF.

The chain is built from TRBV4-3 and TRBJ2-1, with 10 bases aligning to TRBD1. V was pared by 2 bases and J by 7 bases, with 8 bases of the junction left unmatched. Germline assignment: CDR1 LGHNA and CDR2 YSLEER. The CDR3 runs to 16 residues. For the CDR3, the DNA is TGCGCCAGCAGCCAAATTCTGGGACAGGGGCGGAATGAGCAGTTCTTC. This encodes CASSQILGQGRNEQFF.

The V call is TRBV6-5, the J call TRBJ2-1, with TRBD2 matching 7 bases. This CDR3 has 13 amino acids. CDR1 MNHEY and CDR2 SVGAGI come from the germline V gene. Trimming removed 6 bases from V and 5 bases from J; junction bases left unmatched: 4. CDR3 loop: CASREGLHNEQFF. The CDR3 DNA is TGTGCCAGCAGGGAGGGACTACACAATGAGCAGTTCTTC.

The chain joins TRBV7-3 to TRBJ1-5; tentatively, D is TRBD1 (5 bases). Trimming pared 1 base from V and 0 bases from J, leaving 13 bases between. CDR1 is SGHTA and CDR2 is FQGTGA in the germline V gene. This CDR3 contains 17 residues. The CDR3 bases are TGTGCCAGCAGCTTAATTCGGGGGTGGTATAGCAATCAGCCCCAGCATTTT. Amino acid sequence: CASSLIRGWYSNQPQHF.

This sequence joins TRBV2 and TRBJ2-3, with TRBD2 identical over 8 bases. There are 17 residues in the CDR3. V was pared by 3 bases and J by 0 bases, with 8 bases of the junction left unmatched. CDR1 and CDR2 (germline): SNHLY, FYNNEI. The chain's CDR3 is CASSEGGRRPSTDTQYF. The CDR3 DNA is TGTGCCAGCAGTGAGGGCGGGAGGAGGCCTAGCACAGATACGCAGTATTTT.

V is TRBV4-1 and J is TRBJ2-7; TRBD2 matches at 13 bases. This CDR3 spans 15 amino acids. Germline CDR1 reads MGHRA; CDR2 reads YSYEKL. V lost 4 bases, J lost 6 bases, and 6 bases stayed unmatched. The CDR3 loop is CASSPEGLAGREQYF. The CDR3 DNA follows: TGCGCCAGCAGCCCGGAGGGACTAGCGGGACGCGAGCAGTACTTC.

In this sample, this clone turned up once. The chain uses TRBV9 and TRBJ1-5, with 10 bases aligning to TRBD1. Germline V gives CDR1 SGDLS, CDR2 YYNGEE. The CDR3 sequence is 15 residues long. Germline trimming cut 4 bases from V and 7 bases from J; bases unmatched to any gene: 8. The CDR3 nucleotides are TGTGCCAGCAGCACCCCGACAGGGGGCAGACAGCCCCAGCATTTT. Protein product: CASSTPTGGRQPQHF.

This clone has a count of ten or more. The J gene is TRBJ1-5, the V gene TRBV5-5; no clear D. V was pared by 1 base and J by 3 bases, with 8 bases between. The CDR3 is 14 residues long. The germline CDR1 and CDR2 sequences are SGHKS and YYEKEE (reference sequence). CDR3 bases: TGTGCCAGCAGCTTGTTAACAACCAATCAGCCCCAGCATTTT. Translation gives CASSLLTTNQPQHF.

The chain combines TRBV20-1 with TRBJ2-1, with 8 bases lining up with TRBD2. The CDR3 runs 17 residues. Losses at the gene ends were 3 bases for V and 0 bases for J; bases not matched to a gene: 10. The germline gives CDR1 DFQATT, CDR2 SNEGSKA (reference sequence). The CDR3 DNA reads TGCAGTGCTAGTTCCCTAGCGGGCCTAATCTCCTACAATGAGCAGTTCTTC. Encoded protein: CSASSLAGLISYNEQFF.

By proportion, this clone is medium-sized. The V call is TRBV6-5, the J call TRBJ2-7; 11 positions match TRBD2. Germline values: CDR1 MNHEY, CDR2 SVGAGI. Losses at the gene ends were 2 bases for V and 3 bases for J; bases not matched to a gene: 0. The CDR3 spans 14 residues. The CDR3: CASSYGTSGYEQYF. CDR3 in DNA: TGTGCCAGCAGTTACGGGACTAGCGGCTACGAGCAGTACTTC.

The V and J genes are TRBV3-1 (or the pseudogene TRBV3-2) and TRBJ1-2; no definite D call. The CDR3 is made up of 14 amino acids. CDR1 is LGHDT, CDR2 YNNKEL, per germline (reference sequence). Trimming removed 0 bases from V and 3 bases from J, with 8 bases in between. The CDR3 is CASSQDQADYGYTF. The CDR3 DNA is TGTGCCAGCAGCCAAGATCAGGCAGACTATGGCTACACCTTC.

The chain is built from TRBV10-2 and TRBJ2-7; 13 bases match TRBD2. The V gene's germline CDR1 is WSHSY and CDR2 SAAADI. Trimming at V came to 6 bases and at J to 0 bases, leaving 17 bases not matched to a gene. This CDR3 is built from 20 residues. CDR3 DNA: TGCGCCAGCAGGCTAGGACCCCCGGGACTAGCGGGATTTAGCTCCTACGAGCAGTACTTC. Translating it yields CASRLGPPGLAGFSSYEQYF.

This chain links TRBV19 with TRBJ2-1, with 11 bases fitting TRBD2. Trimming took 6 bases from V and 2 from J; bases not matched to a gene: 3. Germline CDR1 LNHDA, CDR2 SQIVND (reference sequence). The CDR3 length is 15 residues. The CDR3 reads CASSQTSGTYNEQFF. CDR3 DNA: TGTGCCAGTAGCCAGACTAGCGGGACCTACAATGAGCAGTTCTTC.

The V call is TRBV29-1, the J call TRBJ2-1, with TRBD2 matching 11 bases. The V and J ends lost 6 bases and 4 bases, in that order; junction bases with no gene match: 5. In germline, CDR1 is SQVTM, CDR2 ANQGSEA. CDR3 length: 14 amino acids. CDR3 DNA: TGCAGCGTCGTTGGGACTAGCGGATACAATGAGCAGTTCTTC. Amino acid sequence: CSVVGTSGYNEQFF.

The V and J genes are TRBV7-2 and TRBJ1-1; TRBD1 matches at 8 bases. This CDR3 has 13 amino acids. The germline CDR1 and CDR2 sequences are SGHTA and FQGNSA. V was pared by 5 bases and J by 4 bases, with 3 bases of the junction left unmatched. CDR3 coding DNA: TGTGCCAGCAGCGTAGACAGGGGCACTGAAGCTTTCTTT. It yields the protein CASSVDRGTEAFF.

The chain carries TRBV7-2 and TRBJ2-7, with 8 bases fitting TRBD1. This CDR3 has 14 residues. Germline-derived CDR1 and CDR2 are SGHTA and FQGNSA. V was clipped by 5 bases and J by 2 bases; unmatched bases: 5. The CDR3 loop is CASSGGTGPYEQYF. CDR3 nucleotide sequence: TGTGCCAGCAGCGGAGGGACAGGACCCTACGAGCAGTACTTC.

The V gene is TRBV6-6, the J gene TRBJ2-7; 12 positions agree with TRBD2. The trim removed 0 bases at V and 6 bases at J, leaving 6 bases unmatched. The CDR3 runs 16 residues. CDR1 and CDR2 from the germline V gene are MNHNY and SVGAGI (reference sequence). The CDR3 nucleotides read TGTGCCAGCAGTTACTCTCCGACTAGCGGGAGTGGCGAGCAGTACTTC. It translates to CASSYSPTSGSGEQYF.

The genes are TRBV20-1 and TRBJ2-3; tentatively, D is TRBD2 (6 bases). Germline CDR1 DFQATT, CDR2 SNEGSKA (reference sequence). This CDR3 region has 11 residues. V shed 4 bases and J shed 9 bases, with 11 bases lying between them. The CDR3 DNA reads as TGCAGTGCTACAGGTCGGGAGACGCAGTATTTT. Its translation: CSATGRETQYF.

The CDR3 reads CASSRIANSYEQYF. CDR3 coding DNA: TGTGCCAGCAGTCGAATAGCGAACTCCTACGAGCAGTACTTC. V usage is TRBV2 and J usage is TRBJ2-7, with D perhaps matching TRBD2 (5 bases). CDR3 length equals 14 residues. From germline, CDR1 is SNHLY and CDR2 FYNNEI. Trimming left V 5 bases short and J 0 bases short, with 11 bases between. Filled out from reference TRBV2 and TRBJ2-7, the complete variable domain reads EPEVTQTPSHQVTQMGQEVILRCVPISNHLYFYWYRQILGQKVEFLVSFYNNEISEKSEIFDDQFSVERPDGSNFTLKIRSTKLEDSAMYFCASSRIANSYEQYFGPGTRLTVT.

The CDR3 is CAREGQGTDTQYF. CDR3 DNA sequence: TGTGCCAGGGAGGGGCAGGGTACAGATACGCAGTATTTT. The chain couples TRBV2 to TRBJ2-3, with D possibly TRBD2 on 6 matching bases. Germline V gene sequence: CDR1 SNHLY, CDR2 FYNNEI. The length of the CDR3 is 13 residues. Trimming left V 9 bases short and J 3 bases short, with 13 bases between. Supplemented by reference TRBV2 and TRBJ2-3, the full variable domain reads EPEVTQTPSHQVTQMGQEVILRCVPISNHLYFYWYRQILGQKVEFLVSFYNNEISEKSEIFDDQFSVERPDGSNFTLKIRSTKLEDSAMYFCAREGQGTDTQYFGPGTRLTVL.

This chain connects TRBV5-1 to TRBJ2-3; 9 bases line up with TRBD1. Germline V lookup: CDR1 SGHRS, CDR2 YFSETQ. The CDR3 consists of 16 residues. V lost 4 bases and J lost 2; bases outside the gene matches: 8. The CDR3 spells CASSPGQGIITDTQYF. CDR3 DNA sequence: TGCGCCAGCAGCCCAGGACAGGGGATCATCACAGATACGCAGTATTTT.

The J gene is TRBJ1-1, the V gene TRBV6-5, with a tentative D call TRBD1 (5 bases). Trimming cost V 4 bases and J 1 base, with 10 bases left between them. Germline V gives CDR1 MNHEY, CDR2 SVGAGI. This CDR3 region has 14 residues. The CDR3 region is CASSLDTSNTEAFF. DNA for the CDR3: TGTGCCAGCAGTTTGGACACTTCGAACACTGAAGCTTTCTTT.

DNA of the CDR3: TGTGCCAGCAGCGCGACCGCGGGCGGAAACACCATATATTTT. This sequence encodes CASSATAGGNTIYF. The genes are TRBV7-2 and TRBJ1-3; D gene ambiguous. The CDR3 runs to 14 residues. CDR1 SGHTA and CDR2 FQGNSA come from the germline V gene. V was cut by 5 bases and J by 4 bases, with 12 bases left in between.

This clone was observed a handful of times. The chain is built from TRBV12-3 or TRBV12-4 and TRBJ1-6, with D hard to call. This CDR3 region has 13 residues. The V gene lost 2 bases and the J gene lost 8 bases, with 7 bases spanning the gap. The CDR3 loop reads CASSLLRDSPLHF. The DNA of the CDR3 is TGTGCCAGCAGTTTATTGAGGGATTCACCCCTCCACTTT.

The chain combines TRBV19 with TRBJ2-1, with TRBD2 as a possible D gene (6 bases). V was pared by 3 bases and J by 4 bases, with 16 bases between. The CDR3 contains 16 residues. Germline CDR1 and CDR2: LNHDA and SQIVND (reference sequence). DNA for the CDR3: TGTGCCAGTAGTATGTCGGCGGGGCCTCCGTACAATGAGCAGTTCTTC. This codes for CASSMSAGPPYNEQFF. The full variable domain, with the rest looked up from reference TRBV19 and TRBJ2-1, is DGGITQSPKYLFRKEGQNVTLSCEQNLNHDAMYWYRQDPGQGLRLIYYSQIVNDFQKGDIAEGYSVSREKKESFPLTVTSAQKNPTAFYLCASSMSAGPPYNEQFFGPGTRLTVL.

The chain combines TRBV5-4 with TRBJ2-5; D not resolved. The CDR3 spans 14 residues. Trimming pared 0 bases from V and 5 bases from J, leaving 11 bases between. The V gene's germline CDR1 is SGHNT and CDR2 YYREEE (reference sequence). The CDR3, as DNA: TGTGCCAGCAGCTTGGAACCGGGTAGGGAGACCCAGTACTTC. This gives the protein CASSLEPGRETQYF.

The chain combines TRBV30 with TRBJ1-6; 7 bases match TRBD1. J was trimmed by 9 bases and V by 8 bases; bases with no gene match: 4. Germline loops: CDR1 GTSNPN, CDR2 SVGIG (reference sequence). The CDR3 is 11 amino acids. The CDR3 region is CAGGGGSPLHF. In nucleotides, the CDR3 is TGTGCCGGAGGGGGCGGTTCACCCCTCCACTTT.

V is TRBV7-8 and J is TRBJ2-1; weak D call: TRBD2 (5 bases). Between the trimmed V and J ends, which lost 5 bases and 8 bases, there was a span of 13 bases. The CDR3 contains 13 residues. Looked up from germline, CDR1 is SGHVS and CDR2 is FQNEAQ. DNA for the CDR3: TGTGCCAGCAGCACCTCTAGCAACGATGAGCAGTTCTTC. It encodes CASSTSSNDEQFF.